This T cell receptor (beta chain) came from a study of blood T cell repertoires in COVID-19. About the research overall: The United States, Italy and Spain provided the acute and convalescent COVID-19 samples. Sample material is recorded as cDNA or gDNA derived from T cells, B-cell-depleted T cells, or PBMCs.

In the source study's methods: For nucleated cells, counts were estimated from reference gene primer amplification. Data came from immunoSEQ multiplex PCR; TCRdb stores just in-frame clones and leaves some out. The V and J calls and clone size were taken over from that table, and D and trimming were inferred from the DNA. The table includes more than 90,000 clones, about 89% detected once. Trimming shortened V by 1 base and J by 0 bases, and 13 bases separated the two germline ends. The CDR3 runs 17 residues. From germline, CDR1 is LNHDA and CDR2 SQIVND (reference sequence). This chain uses TRBV19 with TRBJ1-3, with D unclear. This TCR came from a man aged 35-49 years with acute or convalescent COVID-19. Sequenced sample: peripheral blood. The CDR3 loop reads CASSIVPGAGSGNTIYF. In DNA, the CDR3 is TGTGCCAGTAGTATAGTCCCGGGAGCGGGCTCTGGAAACACCATATATTTT. Based on the CDR3 plus reference TRBV19 and TRBJ1-3, the full variable domain is DGGITQSPKYLFRKEGQNVTLSCEQNLNHDAMYWYRQDPGQGLRLIYYSQIVNDFQKGDIAEGYSVSREKKESFPLTVTSAQKNPTAFYLCASSIVPGAGSGNTIYFGEGSWLTVV.